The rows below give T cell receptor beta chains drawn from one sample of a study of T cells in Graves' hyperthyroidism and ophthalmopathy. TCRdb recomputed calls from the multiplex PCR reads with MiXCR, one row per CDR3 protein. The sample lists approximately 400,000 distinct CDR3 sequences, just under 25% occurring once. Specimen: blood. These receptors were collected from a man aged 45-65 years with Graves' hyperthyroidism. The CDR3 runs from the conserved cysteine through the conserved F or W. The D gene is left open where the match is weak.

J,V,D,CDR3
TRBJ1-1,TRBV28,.,CASSTLGDQNTEAFF
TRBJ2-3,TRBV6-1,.,CASSELGDTQYF
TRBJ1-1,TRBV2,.,CASRKGMNTEAFF
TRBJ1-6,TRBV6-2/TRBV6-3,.,CASSSWDSPLHF
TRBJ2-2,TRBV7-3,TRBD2,CASGEGGELFF
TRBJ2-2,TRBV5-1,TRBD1,CASSPTTGGVGELFF
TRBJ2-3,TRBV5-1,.,CASGRDHTDTQYF
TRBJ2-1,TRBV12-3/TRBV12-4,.,CASSLAQRLGYNEQFF
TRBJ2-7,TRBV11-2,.,CASSLVRAYEQYF
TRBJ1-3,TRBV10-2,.,CASTPRGASGNTIYF
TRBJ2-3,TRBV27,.,CASSSPTLSTDTQYF
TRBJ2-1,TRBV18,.,CASSPPVYNEQFF
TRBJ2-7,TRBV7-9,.,CASSFGVGNSHTFEQYF
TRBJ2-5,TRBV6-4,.,CASSLAGWGLEETQYF
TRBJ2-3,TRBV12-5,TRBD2,CASGLGLAANTDTQYF
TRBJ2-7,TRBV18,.,CASSPGQGLTYEQYF
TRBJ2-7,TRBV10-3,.,CAISSTGLSYEQYF
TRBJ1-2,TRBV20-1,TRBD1,CSARLRPGQVNYGYTF
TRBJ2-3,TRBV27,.,CASSLTWSTDTQYF